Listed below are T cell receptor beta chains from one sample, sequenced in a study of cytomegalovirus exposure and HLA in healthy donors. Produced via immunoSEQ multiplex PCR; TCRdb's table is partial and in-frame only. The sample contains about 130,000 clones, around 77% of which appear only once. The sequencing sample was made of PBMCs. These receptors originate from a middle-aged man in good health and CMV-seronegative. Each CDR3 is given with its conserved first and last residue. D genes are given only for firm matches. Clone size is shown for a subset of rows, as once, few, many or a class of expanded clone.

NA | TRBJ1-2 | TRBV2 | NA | TGTGCCAGCAGTGAAGAGGGCCCGGGGAGCTATGGCTACACCTTC | CASSEEGPGSYGYTF
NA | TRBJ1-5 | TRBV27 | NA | TGTGCCAGCAGTTTCAGTGGCAATCAGCCCCAGCATTTT | CASSFSGNQPQHF
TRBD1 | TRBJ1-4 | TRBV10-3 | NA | TGTGCCATCAGTGAGCCGACAGGGGAGGCGGAAAAACTGTTTTTT | CAISEPTGEAEKLFF
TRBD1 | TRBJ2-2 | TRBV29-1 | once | TGCATCACAGGGGCTTCGAACACCGGGGAGCTGTTTTTT | CITGASNTGELFF
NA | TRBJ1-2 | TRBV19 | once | TGTGCCAGTAGTATAAGTCCTCGGACAGAAACTGGACTCCATGGCTACACCTTC | CASSISPRTETGLHGYTF
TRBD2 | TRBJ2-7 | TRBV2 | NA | TGTGCCAGCAGTGAAAGGACTAGCGGGACCGAGCAGTACTTC | CASSERTSGTEQYF
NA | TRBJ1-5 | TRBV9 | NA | TGTGCCAGCAGCCCAAGTAGCTACAATCAGCCCCAGCATTTT | CASSPSSYNQPQHF
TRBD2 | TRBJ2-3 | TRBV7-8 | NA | TGTGCCAGCAGCTTAGAAGGGGACTACTCGTCACCAGATACGCAGTATTTT | CASSLEGDYSSPDTQYF
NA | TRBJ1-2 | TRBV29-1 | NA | TGCAGCGTTGAAGAACGCGAAGGGGTCTATGGCTACACCTTC | CSVEEREGVYGYTF
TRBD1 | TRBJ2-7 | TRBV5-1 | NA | TGCGCCAGCAGCTTGGAAAACAGGGGCACCTACGAGCAGTACTTC | CASSLENRGTYEQYF
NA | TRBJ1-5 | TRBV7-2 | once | TGTGCCAGCAGCTTAGGAACAACGGGTACCAATCAGCCCCAGCATTTT | CASSLGTTGTNQPQHF
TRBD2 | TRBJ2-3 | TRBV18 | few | TGTGCCAGCTCACCAGGGACTAGCGGGAGCGCTACGCAGTATTTT | CASSPGTSGSATQYF
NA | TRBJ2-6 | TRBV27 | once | TGTGCCAGCAGTCGAATTCCAGGGGCTGGGGCCAACGTCCTGACTTTC | CASSRIPGAGANVLTF
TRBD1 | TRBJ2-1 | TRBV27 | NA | TGTGCCAGCAGTTTTGGGGACAGGGACAATGAGCAGTTCTTC | CASSFGDRDNEQFF
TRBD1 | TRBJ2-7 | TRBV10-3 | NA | TGTGCCTCATCGGGGGGACAGGGTGTGCGGTACTTC | CASSGGQGVRYF
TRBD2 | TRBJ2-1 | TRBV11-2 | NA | TGTGCCAGCAGCTTAGGCCTAGCGGGAGGTGGCGAGCAGTTCTTC | CASSLGLAGGGEQFF
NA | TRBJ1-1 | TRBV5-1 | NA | TGCGCCAGCAGCGAAAGATACCGGGACACGACCAACACTGAAGCTTTCTTT | CASSERYRDTTNTEAFF
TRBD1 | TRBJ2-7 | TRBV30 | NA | TGTGCCTGGGAAGGGGCCGGGACAGGGGTTTACGAGCAGTACTTC | CAWEGAGTGVYEQYF
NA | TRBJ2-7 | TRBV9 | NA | TGTGCCAGCAGCGTAGGACTTCCTACCTCACTCCACTCCTACGAGCAGTACTTC | CASSVGLPTSLHSYEQYF
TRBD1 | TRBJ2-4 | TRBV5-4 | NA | TGTGCCAGCAGCTTGGCCGGGACAGGGGGCAAAAACATTCAGTACTTC | CASSLAGTGGKNIQYF
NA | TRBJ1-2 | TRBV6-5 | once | TGTGCCAGCAGTTACTCGGGCTCAGCCTCCTATGGCTACACCTTC | CASSYSGSASYGYTF
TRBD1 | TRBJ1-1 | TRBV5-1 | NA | TGCGCCAGCAGGACCGGGACAGGGGAGAACACTGAAGCTTTCTTT | CASRTGTGENTEAFF
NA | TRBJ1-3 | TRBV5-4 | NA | TGTGCCAGCCGTGGGTCCGGGTCGGTTGGAAACACCATATATTTT | CASRGSGSVGNTIYF
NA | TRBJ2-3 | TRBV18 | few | TGTGCCAGCTCACCACCCCTGGCGGGGTCCTTGGATACGCAGTATTTT | CASSPPLAGSLDTQYF
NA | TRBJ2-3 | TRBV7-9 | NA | TGTGCAGCACGCACAGATACGCAGTATTTT | CAARTDTQYF
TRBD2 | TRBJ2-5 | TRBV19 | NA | TGTGCCAGTAGACGGACGGGACTACCGGACCTCCAAGAGACCCAGTACTTC | CASRRTGLPDLQETQYF
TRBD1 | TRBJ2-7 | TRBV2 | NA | TGTGCCAGCAGACCTGGACAGGGACACGAGCAGTACTTC | CASRPGQGHEQYF
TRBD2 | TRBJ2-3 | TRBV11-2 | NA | TGTGCCAGCAGCCCTCATAGCGGGAGGAGCACAGATACGCAGTATTTT | CASSPHSGRSTDTQYF
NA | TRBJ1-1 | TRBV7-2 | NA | TGTGCCTCTAGTTTAGGAGGCAGTCCCATGAACACTGAAGCTTTCTTT | CASSLGGSPMNTEAFF
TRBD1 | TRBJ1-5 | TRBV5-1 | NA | TGCGCCAGCAGCTTGGGAGGGGGCAGCAATCAGCCCCAGCATTTT | CASSLGGGSNQPQHF
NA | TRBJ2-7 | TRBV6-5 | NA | TGTGCCAGCAGATACGACAGTAACTACGAGCAGTACTTC | CASRYDSNYEQYF
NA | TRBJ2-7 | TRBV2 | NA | TGTGCCAGCCAGGAGCAGGGTACTGGAGAGCAGTACTTC | CASQEQGTGEQYF
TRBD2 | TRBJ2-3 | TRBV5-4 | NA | TGTGCCAGCAGCTTGGGCGGGAGTAGCACAGATACGCAGTATTTT | CASSLGGSSTDTQYF
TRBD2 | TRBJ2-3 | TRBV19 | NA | TGTGCCACCTCGCCGACTAGCGGGACCACAGATACGCAGTATTTT | CATSPTSGTTDTQYF
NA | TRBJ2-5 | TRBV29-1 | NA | TGCAGCGTTGAAAGGGGTGGAGAGACCCAGTACTTC | CSVERGGETQYF
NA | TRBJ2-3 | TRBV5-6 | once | TGTGCCAGCAGCCGACAGGGCACAGATACGCAGTATTTT | CASSRQGTDTQYF
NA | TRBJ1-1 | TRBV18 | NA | TGTGCCAGCTCACCAGGGGGCGCGGGAGCTGAAGCTTTCTTT | CASSPGGAGAEAFF
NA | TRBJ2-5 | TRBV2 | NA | TGTGCCAGCAGTGGTAGCAGAGAGACCCAGTACTTC | CASSGSRETQYF
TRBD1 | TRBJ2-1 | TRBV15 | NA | TGTGCCACCAGCGCCGGGACAGGGCGCTCCTACAATGAGCAGTTCTTC | CATSAGTGRSYNEQFF
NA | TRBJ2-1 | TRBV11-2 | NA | TGTGCCAGCAGCTTAGGGACTGTCCCCGCCTACAATGAGCAGTTCTTC | CASSLGTVPAYNEQFF
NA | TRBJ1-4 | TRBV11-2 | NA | TGTGCCAGCAGCTTAGGTAGGGGAGGAGATGAAAAACTGTTTTTT | CASSLGRGGDEKLFF
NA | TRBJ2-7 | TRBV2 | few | TGTGCCAGCAGTGATCAGGGTCGGGACGAGCAGTACTTC | CASSDQGRDEQYF
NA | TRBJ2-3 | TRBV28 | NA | TGTGCCAGCAGGGGCAGGCCCACAGATACGCAGTATTTT | CASRGRPTDTQYF
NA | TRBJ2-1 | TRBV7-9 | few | TGTGCCAGCAGCCCCCGCGGGGACTTCGCATCCGCTGAGCAGTTCTTC | CASSPRGDFASAEQFF
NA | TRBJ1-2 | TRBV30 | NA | TGTGCCTGGAAAAACAATGGCTACACCTTC | CAWKNNGYTF
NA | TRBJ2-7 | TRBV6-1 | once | TGTGCCAGCAGTGAGCAGGGGTGGGCCTACGAGCAGTACTTC | CASSEQGWAYEQYF
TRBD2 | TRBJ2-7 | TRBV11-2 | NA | TGTGCCAGCAGCTCAGGCGCTAGCGGCCCATCCTACGAGCAGTACTTC | CASSSGASGPSYEQYF
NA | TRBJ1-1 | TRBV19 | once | TGTGCCAGTAGTATAAATAGTAACACTGAAGCTTTCTTT | CASSINSNTEAFF
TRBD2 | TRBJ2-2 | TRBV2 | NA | TGTGCCAGCAGTGAAAGGGACTATCCCACCGGGGAGCTGTTTTTT | CASSERDYPTGELFF
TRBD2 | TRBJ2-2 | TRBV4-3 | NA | TGCGCCAGCAGCCAAGATGTCCTAGCGGGACCCACCGGGGAGCTGTTTTTT | CASSQDVLAGPTGELFF
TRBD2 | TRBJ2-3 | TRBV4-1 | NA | TGCGCCAGCAGCCAAGATAGGACTAGCGGGAGAGGGACAGATACGCAGTATTTT | CASSQDRTSGRGTDTQYF
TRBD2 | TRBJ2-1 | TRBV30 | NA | TGTGCCTGGAACCCGGGACTAGCGGGCCATGAGCAGTTCTTC | CAWNPGLAGHEQFF
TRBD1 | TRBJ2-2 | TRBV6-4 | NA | TGTGCCAGCAGACCGGGACAGGGGAACACCGGGGAGCTGTTTTTT | CASRPGQGNTGELFF
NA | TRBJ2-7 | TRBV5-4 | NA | TGTGCCAGCAGCTTGGGGACAGTTTCTATCTTGAGCGAGCAGTACTTC | CASSLGTVSILSEQYF
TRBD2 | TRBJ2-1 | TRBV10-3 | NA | TGTGCCATCAGTGGACTAGCGGTACCCTACAATGAGCAGTTCTTC | CAISGLAVPYNEQFF